Listed here are 11 T cell receptor beta chains from one sample, sequenced in a study of shared clonotypes between healthy human individuals. Clones were read by immunoSEQ multiplex PCR, and TCRdb kept only the in-frame ones, dropping some. The table includes hundreds of thousands of clones, around 73% detected once. Sequences were obtained from memory CD4+ T cells sorted from blood. The subset here: CD45RA-negative fraction. The source of these receptors is a woman aged 25 to 45 in good health.

In nucleotides, the CDR3 is TGCGCCAGCAGCCAAGAGGTTGAAGGACAGCCTTACCAAGAGACCCAGTACTTC. Amino acid sequence: CASSQEVEGQPYQETQYF. The V call is TRBV4-1, the J call TRBJ2-5; tentative D call: TRBD1 (6 bases). Trimming left V 0 bases short and J 0 bases short, with 17 bases between. From germline, CDR1 is MGHRA and CDR2 YSYEKL. The CDR3 contains 18 residues.

This clone was detected a few times. The rearrangement links TRBV29-1 to TRBJ2-7; 7 nucleotides align to TRBD1. V lost 3 bases to trimming and J lost 4 bases; unmatched junction nucleotides: 6. CDR3 size: 13 residues. Per germline, CDR1 SQVTM and CDR2 ANQGSEA. The CDR3 DNA reads as TGCAGCGTTGAGAAACAGGGGAAGTACGAGCAGTACTTC. Translating gives CSVEKQGKYEQYF.

Only one count was recorded for this clone. V is TRBV19 and J is TRBJ1-5; 10 nucleotides match TRBD1. Germline lookup yields CDR1 LNHDA and CDR2 SQIVND (reference sequence). This CDR3 region has 15 residues. V lost 6 bases to trimming and J lost 2 bases; unmatched junction nucleotides: 4. The CDR3 sequence is CASSPGTGGNQPQHF. The CDR3 DNA is TGTGCCAGTAGCCCCGGGACAGGGGGCAATCAGCCCCAGCATTTT.

The V and J genes are TRBV6-5 and TRBJ2-7, with D maybe TRBD2 (5 bases). Trimming took off 9 bases at V and 2 bases at J, with 11 bases between the two ends. The CDR3 runs to 12 residues. The germline CDR1 and CDR2 sequences are MNHEY and SVGAGI. CDR3 DNA: TGTGCCAGTATGGGGAGACCCTACGAGCAGTACTTC. Amino acids: CASMGRPYEQYF.

The chain links TRBV7-6 to TRBJ2-7; the match to TRBD2 covers 11 bases. This CDR3 spans 16 amino acids. V lost 4 bases to trimming and J lost 4 bases; unmatched junction nucleotides: 9. Germline V gene data show CDR1 as SGHVS and CDR2 as FNYEAQ. CDR3 sequence reads: CASSSSQTSGIYEQYF. The DNA for the CDR3 is TGTGCCAGCAGCTCATCTCAGACTAGCGGGATTTACGAGCAGTACTTC.

The chain joins TRBV30 to TRBJ1-5; TRBD1 aligns across 7 bases. The CDR3 totals 15 residues. Trimming cost V 3 bases and J 3 bases; bases outside gene matches: 8. In germline, CDR1 is GTSNPN, CDR2 SVGIG (reference sequence). The CDR3 loop is CAWSVTGVANQPQHF. For the CDR3, the DNA is TGTGCCTGGAGCGTTACAGGGGTTGCCAATCAGCCCCAGCATTTT.

V usage is TRBV29-1 and J usage is TRBJ2-3; unclear D gene. The CDR3 runs 12 residues. CDR1 and CDR2 (germline): SQVTM, ANQGSEA. V was clipped by 4 bases and J by 4 bases, with 9 bases between them. The DNA for the CDR3 is TGCAGCGTTGTCTGGGGATCAGATACGCAGTATTTT. Protein product: CSVVWGSDTQYF.

The V and J genes are TRBV19 and TRBJ1-1, with D unresolved. The CDR3 consists of 13 residues. Germline assignment: CDR1 LNHDA and CDR2 SQIVND (reference sequence). Deletions cut 3 bases from V and 3 bases from J, with 8 bases between. The CDR3 sequence: CASSMVRDTEAFF. The CDR3 DNA follows: TGTGCCAGTAGTATGGTCCGGGACACTGAAGCTTTCTTT.

The chain couples TRBV28 to TRBJ2-5, with 7 nucleotides matching TRBD1. The assigned J gene may be wrong: the sequence end matches TRBJ2-7 better. The CDR3 covers 14 residues. Germline V gene sequence: CDR1 MDHEN, CDR2 SYDVKM. CDR3 region: CASSLRQGTYEQYF. DNA of the CDR3: TGTGCCAGCAGTCTTAGACAGGGAACCTACGAGCAGTACTTC.

Only one count was recorded for this clone. The genes are TRBV6-5 and TRBJ1-5; 7 nucleotides agree with TRBD1. Germline loops: CDR1 MNHEY, CDR2 SVGAGI. The ends lost 4 bases at V and 4 bases at J; junction bases unmatched: 4. This CDR3 has 14 amino acids. The CDR3 reads CASSFYRGNQPQHF. The CDR3, as DNA: TGTGCCAGCAGTTTTTACAGGGGTAATCAGCCCCAGCATTTT.

The chain employs TRBV7-2 and TRBJ1-1, with a tentative D call TRBD1 (6 bases). The CDR3 totals 14 residues. With 5 bases removed from V and 0 bases from J, the gap between germline ends came to 10 bases. Germline-derived CDR1 and CDR2 are SGHTA and FQGNSA. This CDR3 is CASSPDRMNTEAFF. The CDR3 DNA reads as TGTGCCAGCAGCCCGGACAGAATGAACACTGAAGCTTTCTTT.